The rows below give T cell receptor beta chains drawn from one sample of a study of Ad26.COV2.S vaccination and SARS-CoV-2 variants. Profiled with immunoSEQ multiplex PCR; TCRdb holds only in-frame clones, not every one. The data show approximately 350,000 clones, 83% seen once. Sample: peripheral blood, taken in a trial of Ad26.COV2.S vaccine versus placebo. The receptors were gathered from a person between 18 and 59 years old who received the Ad26.COV2.S COVID-19 vaccine or a placebo. Each CDR3 is given with its conserved first and last residue. Fields, in order: V gene, J gene, D gene, clone size, CDR3 protein, CDR3 DNA. A D gene is named only where the DNA matches it firmly. The size entry is marked missing in some rows and otherwise reads once, few, many or a size class.

v_call: TRBV6-5; j_call: TRBJ1-6; d_call: TRBD1; clone_size: -; cdr3_aa: CASSYTLTGNNSPLHF; cdr3_nt: TGTGCCAGCAGTTACACTCTGACAGGGAATAATTCACCCCTCCACTTT
v_call: TRBV4-1; j_call: TRBJ1-5; d_call: -; clone_size: -; cdr3_aa: CASSSRQNSNQPQHF; cdr3_nt: TGCGCCAGCAGCTCCCGACAGAATAGCAATCAGCCCCAGCATTTT
v_call: TRBV13; j_call: TRBJ1-4; d_call: TRBD1; clone_size: -; cdr3_aa: CASSLGGQANEKLFF; cdr3_nt: TGTGCCAGCAGCTTAGGGGGACAGGCTAATGAAAAACTGTTTTTT
v_call: TRBV3-1/TRBV3-2; j_call: TRBJ2-1; d_call: TRBD2; clone_size: -; cdr3_aa: CASSQEIAGGYNEQFF; cdr3_nt: TGTGCCAGCAGCCAAGAAATAGCGGGAGGATACAATGAGCAGTTCTTC
v_call: TRBV6-5; j_call: TRBJ2-5; d_call: -; clone_size: -; cdr3_aa: CASSSIYQETQYF; cdr3_nt: TGTGCCAGCAGTTCGATCTATCAAGAGACCCAGTACTTC
v_call: TRBV6-1; j_call: TRBJ2-7; d_call: -; clone_size: -; cdr3_aa: CASSEVGSFYEQYF; cdr3_nt: TGTGCCAGCAGTGAAGTCGGGAGCTTCTACGAGCAGTACTTC
v_call: TRBV7-2; j_call: TRBJ1-3; d_call: -; clone_size: -; cdr3_aa: CASSLARGGRNTIYF; cdr3_nt: TGTGCCAGCAGCTTAGCTCGTGGGGGAAGAAACACCATATATTTT
v_call: TRBV3-1/TRBV3-2; j_call: TRBJ1-1; d_call: -; clone_size: -; cdr3_aa: CASSQEGRNTEAFF; cdr3_nt: TGTGCCAGCAGCCAAGAAGGAAGGAACACTGAAGCTTTCTTT
v_call: TRBV27; j_call: TRBJ2-7; d_call: TRBD2; clone_size: -; cdr3_aa: CASSIAGAYEQYF; cdr3_nt: TGTGCCAGCAGTATAGCGGGAGCCTACGAGCAGTACTTC
v_call: TRBV2; j_call: TRBJ2-3; d_call: -; clone_size: -; cdr3_aa: CASSGDTDTQYF; cdr3_nt: TGTGCCAGCAGTGGAGACACAGATACGCAGTATTTT
v_call: TRBV23-1; j_call: TRBJ2-7; d_call: TRBD2; clone_size: once; cdr3_aa: CASRAGVYEQYF; cdr3_nt: TGCGCCAGCAGAGCGGGGGTCTACGAGCAGTACTTC
v_call: TRBV4-3; j_call: TRBJ2-3; d_call: TRBD2; clone_size: -; cdr3_aa: CASSLLTGTSGSTDTQYF; cdr3_nt: TGCGCCAGCAGCCTCCTAACCGGGACTAGCGGTAGCACAGATACGCAGTATTTT
v_call: TRBV10-3; j_call: TRBJ2-1; d_call: -; clone_size: few; cdr3_aa: CAISGEDRETRDEQFF; cdr3_nt: TGTGCCATCAGTGGGGAGGACAGAGAAACGAGGGATGAGCAGTTCTTC
v_call: TRBV4-1; j_call: TRBJ1-5; d_call: -; clone_size: -; cdr3_aa: CASSQEGTRVARPQHF; cdr3_nt: TGCGCCAGCAGCCAAGAGGGAACCAGGGTCGCTAGGCCCCAGCATTTT
v_call: TRBV24-1; j_call: TRBJ1-1; d_call: -; clone_size: -; cdr3_aa: CATSDFAGGPFF; cdr3_nt: TGTGCCACCAGTGATTTCGCCGGGGGTCCTTTCTTT
v_call: TRBV18; j_call: TRBJ1-1; d_call: TRBD1; clone_size: -; cdr3_aa: CASSPQRSGGPLEAFF; cdr3_nt: TGTGCCAGCTCACCACAGAGATCAGGGGGCCCCCTAGAAGCTTTCTTT
v_call: TRBV6-2/TRBV6-3; j_call: TRBJ2-2; d_call: -; clone_size: -; cdr3_aa: CASSYYTANTGELFF; cdr3_nt: TGTGCCAGCAGTTACTATACAGCGAACACCGGGGAGCTGTTTTTT
v_call: TRBV13; j_call: TRBJ1-2; d_call: -; clone_size: -; cdr3_aa: CASSLGRRYGYTF; cdr3_nt: TGTGCCAGCAGCTTAGGGAGGCGCTATGGCTACACCTTC
v_call: TRBV9; j_call: TRBJ2-7; d_call: -; clone_size: -; cdr3_aa: CASSVGKGEQYF; cdr3_nt: TGTGCCAGCAGCGTAGGTAAGGGGGAGCAGTACTTC
v_call: TRBV18; j_call: TRBJ2-2; d_call: -; clone_size: once; cdr3_aa: CASSELENGELFF; cdr3_nt: TGTGCCAGCTCAGAATTAGAAAACGGGGAGCTGTTTTTT
v_call: TRBV7-9; j_call: TRBJ1-4; d_call: TRBD1; clone_size: -; cdr3_aa: CASRPGQGGEKLFF; cdr3_nt: TGTGCCAGCAGACCTGGACAGGGAGGTGAAAAACTGTTTTTT
v_call: TRBV11-3; j_call: TRBJ2-7; d_call: -; clone_size: -; cdr3_aa: CASSLKVEQYF; cdr3_nt: TGTGCCAGCAGCTTGAAGGTCGAGCAGTACTTC
v_call: TRBV30; j_call: TRBJ1-2; d_call: -; clone_size: -; cdr3_aa: CAWSPRILQGYTF; cdr3_nt: TGTGCCTGGAGTCCCCGGATTCTTCAGGGCTACACCTTC
v_call: TRBV4-1; j_call: TRBJ1-3; d_call: -; clone_size: -; cdr3_aa: CASSQLGLRGNTIYF; cdr3_nt: TGCGCCAGCAGCCAATTAGGACTACGCGGAAACACCATATATTTT
v_call: TRBV5-1; j_call: TRBJ2-1; d_call: -; clone_size: once; cdr3_aa: CASTQGPHNEQFF; cdr3_nt: TGCGCCAGCACACAGGGACCCCACAATGAGCAGTTCTTC
v_call: TRBV5-1; j_call: TRBJ2-1; d_call: -; clone_size: -; cdr3_aa: CASSLNEHTGQFF; cdr3_nt: TGCGCCAGCAGCTTGAACGAGCACACCGGGCAGTTCTTC
v_call: TRBV20-1; j_call: TRBJ2-5; d_call: -; clone_size: -; cdr3_aa: CSALHETQYF; cdr3_nt: TGCAGTGCCCTACACGAGACCCAGTACTTC
v_call: TRBV7-2; j_call: TRBJ2-5; d_call: -; clone_size: -; cdr3_aa: CASSSDSSRETQYF; cdr3_nt: TGTGCCAGCAGCTCGGACTCCTCCCGAGAGACCCAGTACTTC
v_call: TRBV5-1; j_call: TRBJ1-2; d_call: -; clone_size: -; cdr3_aa: CASSPDTSRSANYGYTF; cdr3_nt: TGCGCCAGCAGCCCGGACACTTCGAGGTCGGCTAACTATGGCTACACCTTC
v_call: TRBV5-1; j_call: TRBJ1-5; d_call: -; clone_size: -; cdr3_aa: CASSLSGVDQPQHF; cdr3_nt: TGCGCCAGCAGCTTGTCAGGGGTCGATCAGCCCCAGCATTTT
v_call: TRBV6-6; j_call: TRBJ2-6; d_call: -; clone_size: -; cdr3_aa: CASIELGPGANVLTF; cdr3_nt: TGTGCCAGCATTGAACTCGGCCCCGGGGCCAACGTCCTGACTTTC
v_call: TRBV4-1; j_call: TRBJ2-1; d_call: -; clone_size: -; cdr3_aa: CASSQRQGLAAYNEQFF; cdr3_nt: TGCGCCAGCAGCCAAAGGCAGGGGTTGGCGGCTTACAATGAGCAGTTCTTC
v_call: TRBV12-5; j_call: TRBJ2-2; d_call: -; clone_size: -; cdr3_aa: CASGLVPNTGELFF; cdr3_nt: TGTGCTAGTGGTTTGGTACCGAACACCGGGGAGCTGTTTTTT
v_call: TRBV5-1; j_call: TRBJ2-4; d_call: -; clone_size: -; cdr3_aa: CANNLSQDSFINIQYF; cdr3_nt: TGCGCCAACAACCTCTCCCAGGACTCATTTATTAACATTCAGTACTTC
v_call: TRBV7-2; j_call: TRBJ2-1; d_call: TRBD2; clone_size: -; cdr3_aa: CASSLAPGLAGAWFF; cdr3_nt: TGTGCCAGCAGCTTAGCCCCGGGACTAGCGGGGGCGTGGTTCTTC
v_call: TRBV7-3; j_call: TRBJ2-3; d_call: -; clone_size: -; cdr3_aa: CASRAAPTDTQYF; cdr3_nt: TGTGCCAGTCGGGCCGCACCCACAGATACGCAGTATTTT
v_call: TRBV19; j_call: TRBJ1-2; d_call: -; clone_size: -; cdr3_aa: CASSIGVNYGYTF; cdr3_nt: TGTGCCAGTAGTATCGGGGTTAACTATGGCTACACCTTC
v_call: TRBV5-1; j_call: TRBJ1-1; d_call: -; clone_size: -; cdr3_aa: CASSLGYANTEAFF; cdr3_nt: TGCGCCAGCAGCTTGGGATACGCGAACACTGAAGCTTTCTTT
v_call: TRBV7-9; j_call: TRBJ1-2; d_call: TRBD1; clone_size: -; cdr3_aa: CASSLDRANGYTF; cdr3_nt: TGTGCCAGCAGCTTGGACAGGGCTAATGGCTACACCTTC
v_call: TRBV7-8; j_call: TRBJ1-2; d_call: -; clone_size: -; cdr3_aa: CASSLDGQGSGYTF; cdr3_nt: TGTGCCAGCAGCTTAGATGGGCAGGGTAGTGGCTACACCTTC
v_call: TRBV2; j_call: TRBJ1-2; d_call: -; clone_size: few; cdr3_aa: CASLEGRVFDGYTF; cdr3_nt: TGTGCCAGCTTAGAGGGCAGGGTGTTCGATGGCTACACCTTC
v_call: TRBV5-1; j_call: TRBJ2-7; d_call: TRBD2; clone_size: -; cdr3_aa: CASSWGLAGGVDPYEQYF; cdr3_nt: TGCGCCAGCAGCTGGGGACTAGCGGGAGGTGTAGATCCCTACGAGCAGTACTTC
v_call: TRBV3-1/TRBV3-2; j_call: TRBJ1-2; d_call: -; clone_size: -; cdr3_aa: CASSQPGEGYGYTF; cdr3_nt: TGTGCCAGCAGCCAGCCGGGCGAGGGCTATGGCTACACCTTC